This T cell receptor beta chain was documented in a study of blood T cell repertoires in COVID-19. Study-level information: The samples span acute and convalescent COVID-19 from the United States, Italy and Spain.

In the authors' workflow: By means of reference gene primer amplification, nucleated cell counts were estimated. Clones were read by immunoSEQ multiplex PCR, and TCRdb kept only the in-frame ones, dropping some. For V, J and clone size, that table is used; D and trimming come from the DNA. The sample gives 400,000 to 550,000 clones, roughly 89% of which show up once; about 4.5% is in the top ten. Germline V lookup: CDR1 SGDLS, CDR2 YYNGEE. V shed 2 bases and J 0 bases; nucleotides not matched to a gene: 12. The CDR3 totals 18 residues. The chain employs TRBV9 and TRBJ1-2; TRBD1 aligns across 8 bases. The sequencing sample was made of peripheral blood. This sequence originates from a woman in her 30s with acute or convalescent COVID-19. CDR3 region: CASSVAGDRPPANYGYTF. The CDR3 nucleotides are TGTGCCAGCAGCGTGGCGGGGGACAGGCCCCCAGCTAACTATGGCTACACCTTC.